A single sample gave rise to the 26 T cell receptor beta chains below, sequenced in a study of molecular identifiers for immune sequencing clone quantification. MiXCR, run by TCRdb on the PCR reads, gives a single entry per CDR3 protein. The profile covers hundreds of thousands of distinct CDR3 sequences, with 25% appearing a single time and roughly 0.83% taken by the ten largest. The sequenced sample was naive CD8+ T cells from blood, with Jurkat cell RNA spiked in. This sample's subset: FACS-sorted CD8+CD4-CCR7+CD45RA+ naive T cells. These receptors originate from a human donor in good health. Some libraries in this study had Jurkat cell RNA spiked in.

This clonotype was recorded many times. At one boundary the junction diverges from the germline segment, which might be a read error. The chain recombines TRBV14 with TRBJ2-6, with D perhaps TRBD1 (6 bases). The CDR3 consists of 16 residues. Germline CDR1 SGHDN, CDR2 FVKESK. The DNA for the CDR3 is TGTGCCAGCAGCCCTTTCGACAGGTCTGAGGCCAACGTCCTGACTTTC. The encoded protein is CASSPFDRSEANVLTF.

This clonotype was seen many times. The chain employs TRBV7-9 and TRBJ1-5; 12 nucleotides align to TRBD1. The CDR3 sequence is 16 residues long. The trim removed 5 bases at V and 7 bases at J, leaving 9 bases unmatched. CDR1 and CDR2 (germline): SEHNR, FQNEAQ (reference sequence). The CDR3 nucleotides are TGTGCCAGCAGCGACATGGGACAGGGGGCCGAACAGCCCCAGCATTTT. Amino acid sequence: CASSDMGQGAEQPQHF.

This clonotype was observed at least ten times. This rearrangement joins TRBV7-2 to TRBJ2-7, with D possibly TRBD2 on 6 matching bases. The CDR3 totals 16 residues. In germline, CDR1 is SGHTA, CDR2 FQGNSA. V lost 3 bases and J 4 bases, leaving 19 bases between the germline ends. The CDR3 nucleotides are TGTGCCAGCAGCTTCTCGGTAGGGGTACTAGCTTACGAGCAGTACTTC. This encodes CASSFSVGVLAYEQYF.

The genes are TRBV15 and TRBJ2-6; D call uncertain. CDR1 is LNHNV, CDR2 YYDKDF, per germline (reference sequence). V lost 11 bases and J lost 0, with 14 bases in between. The CDR3 sequence is 15 residues long. The CDR3, as DNA: TGTGCCGTCGGACGCCGGAGCTCTGGGGCCAACGTCCTGACTTTC. It specifies CAVGRRSSGANVLTF.

This clonotype has more than one count but fewer than ten. V is TRBV19 and J is TRBJ2-1; 10 nucleotides line up with TRBD2. Germline V gene sequence: CDR1 LNHDA, CDR2 SQIVND (reference sequence). The ends lost 4 bases at V and 4 bases at J; junction bases unmatched: 7. This CDR3 is built from 16 residues. As DNA, the CDR3 is TGTGCCAGTAGTACGTGGAGCGGGAGGGGATACAATGAGCAGTTCTTC. Amino acid sequence: CASSTWSGRGYNEQFF.

The CDR3 is CASSYSLQGAKGYTEAFF. In nucleotides, the CDR3 is TGTGCCAGCAGTTACTCTCTGCAGGGGGCAAAAGGGTACACTGAAGCTTTCTTT. The chain joins TRBV6-2 or TRBV6-3 to TRBJ1-1; 8 bases are a match to TRBD1. This CDR3 comprises 18 residues. V lost 0 bases to trimming and J lost 3 bases; unmatched junction nucleotides: 12. Per the germline V gene, CDR1 is MNHEY and CDR2 is SVGEGT.

About this clonotype: This clone may be a read error of a much larger clone one base away. The gene calls are TRBV2 and TRBJ2-3, with TRBD2 as a possible D gene (5 bases). The CDR3 has 18 amino acids. CDR1 SNHLY and CDR2 FYNNEI come from the germline V gene. Trimming cost V 4 bases and J 2 bases, with 22 bases left between them. This CDR3 is CASSASGPLVGVTDTQYF. In DNA form, the CDR3 reads TGTGCCAGCAGTGCGAGTGGGCCGTTAGTGGGAGTCACAGATACGCAGTATTTT.

This clonotype was counted ten times or more. V gene TRBV4-3 combines with J gene TRBJ2-7, with 8 bases aligning to TRBD1. Germline-derived CDR1 and CDR2 are LGHNA and YSLEER. Losses at the gene ends were 4 bases for V and 0 bases for J; bases not matched to a gene: 5. The CDR3 covers 15 residues. As DNA, the CDR3 is TGCGCCAGCAGCCCATGGACAGGGCTCTCCTACGAGCAGTACTTC. Amino acids: CASSPWTGLSYEQYF.

This sequence joins TRBV20-1 and TRBJ2-3; the match to TRBD2 covers 7 bases. Germline V CDR1 and CDR2: DFQATT, SNEGSKA (reference sequence). V shed 6 bases and J 1 base; nucleotides not matched to a gene: 10. The CDR3 covers 15 residues. CDR3 in amino acids: CSATRGREGTDTQYF. The CDR3 coding sequence is TGCAGTGCAACACGGGGGAGGGAAGGCACAGATACGCAGTATTTT.

As regards this clonotype: An end of the junction differs from the germline gene, which may be a read error. The chain has TRBV15 and TRBJ1-1; no reliable D call. Germline V lookup: CDR1 LNHNV, CDR2 YYDKDF (reference sequence). The CDR3 runs to 13 residues. In DNA, the CDR3 is TGTGCCACCAGCGAGGGCCGGAACACTGAAGCTTCCTTT. This translates into CATSEGRNTEASF.

As regards this clonotype: A much larger clone sits a single nucleotide away, making a read error possible. The CDR3 reads CSVGTGKTGELFF. The CDR3 DNA reads TGCAGCGTTGGGACCGGGAAAACCGGGGAGCTGTTTTTT. The chain combines TRBV29-1 with TRBJ2-2; TRBD2 might be the D (5 bases). Trimming left V 4 bases short and J 5 bases short, with 11 bases between. This CDR3 has 13 residues. Germline loops: CDR1 SQVTM, CDR2 ANQGSEA.

Worth noting for this clonotype: This may come from a read error, since a much larger clone is one base off. The genes are TRBV18 and TRBJ2-4; D not certain. The CDR3 runs to 13 residues. Per germline, CDR1 KGHSH and CDR2 LQKENI. CDR3 in DNA: TGTGCCGGCTCACAAGCGGCCAAAAACATTCAGTACTTC. As protein: CAGSQAAKNIQYF.

V usage is TRBV11-2 and J usage is TRBJ2-3; TRBD2 matches at 7 bases. J lost 4 bases, V lost 1 base, and 8 bases had no gene match. Germline V gives CDR1 SGHAT, CDR2 FQNNGV. This CDR3 has 16 residues. CDR3 amino acids: CASSLGTRAYSDTQYF. The CDR3 coding sequence is TGTGCCAGCAGCTTAGGGACTAGAGCGTATTCAGATACGCAGTATTTT.

This clonotype was recorded many times. The genes are TRBV7-2 and TRBJ2-7; 10 nucleotides match TRBD1. This CDR3 has 15 residues. The ends lost 3 bases at V and 2 bases at J; junction bases unmatched: 4. Germline V gives CDR1 SGHTA, CDR2 FQGNSA. The CDR3, as DNA: TGTGCCAGCAGCTTGGGGACAGGGGCTACCTACGAGCAGTACTTC. Translating it yields CASSLGTGATYEQYF.

This clonotype has more than one count but fewer than ten. The chain links TRBV4-3 to TRBJ2-5, with no clear D. Germline CDR1 is LGHNA and CDR2 is YSLEER. This CDR3 region has 15 residues. The V and J ends lost 0 bases and 2 bases respectively, with 10 bases between them. The CDR3 nucleotides are TGCGCCAGCAGCCAAGATCTAGTACAGCAAGAGACCCAGTACTTC. Encoded protein: CASSQDLVQQETQYF.

In the case of this clonotype: A much larger clone is a single base away; this may be a read error. The J gene is TRBJ2-3, the V gene TRBV7-9; D remains ambiguous. Germline lookup yields CDR1 SEHNR and CDR2 FQNEAQ (reference sequence). The V gene lost 2 bases and the J gene lost 0 bases, with 15 bases spanning the gap. There are 17 residues in the CDR3. The CDR3 here is CASSLLRVRFSTDTQYF. CDR3 sequence (DNA): TGTGCCAGCAGCTTACTCCGGGTCCGATTTAGCACAGATACGCAGTATTTT. Drawing the rest from reference TRBV7-9 and TRBJ2-3, the complete variable domain is DTGVSQNPRHKITKRGQNVTFRCDPISEHNRLYWYRQTLGQGPEFLTYFQNEAQLEKSRLLSDRFSAERPKGSFSTLEIQRTEQGDSAMYLCASSLLRVRFSTDTQYFGPGTRLTVL.

V usage is TRBV27 and J usage is TRBJ2-1; tentative D call: TRBD2 (6 bases). Deletions cut 6 bases from V and 0 bases from J, with 12 bases between. CDR3 length: 15 residues. CDR1 and CDR2 from the germline V gene are MNHEY and SMNVEV (reference sequence). CDR3 amino acids: CASRETSNSYNEQFF. The DNA for the CDR3 is TGTGCCAGCAGGGAGACTAGTAACTCCTACAATGAGCAGTTCTTC.

In regard to this clonotype: Given a much more abundant clone one base away, this may be a read error. The gene calls are TRBV2 and TRBJ2-7; 7 bases are a match to TRBD1. V shed 5 bases, J shed 4 bases, and the junction held 8 bases outside the gene matches. CDR3 length: 14 residues. Germline CDR1 and CDR2: SNHLY and FYNNEI. The CDR3 DNA reads as TGTGCCAGCAGTCCGGCAGCCAGGGGGTACGAGCAGTACTTC. Its translation: CASSPAARGYEQYF.

This clonotype appeared many times. This chain uses TRBV28 with TRBJ2-7; 8 positions agree with TRBD2. V lost 8 bases to trimming and J lost 3 bases; unmatched junction nucleotides: 9. Germline V lookup: CDR1 MDHEN, CDR2 SYDVKM. The CDR3 is 14 residues long. The CDR3 loop is CASSEASGFYEQYF. CDR3 DNA sequence: TGTGCCAGCTCGGAGGCTAGCGGGTTCTACGAGCAGTACTTC. Complete variable domain (other parts from reference TRBV28 and TRBJ2-7): DVKVTQSSRYLVKRTGEKVFLECVQDMDHENMFWYRQDPGLGLRLIYFSYDVKMKEKGDIPEGYSVSREKKERFSLILESASTNQTSMYLCASSEASGFYEQYFGPGTRLTVT.

This clonotype showed up just a few times. V and J are TRBV4-1 and TRBJ1-2; 12 nucleotides match TRBD1. The CDR3 has 15 residues. J gave up 6 bases and V 8 bases, and 10 bases lay outside the gene matches. Germline V CDR1 and CDR2: MGHRA, YSYEKL. The CDR3 loop reads CASGDMGQGADGYTF. The CDR3 bases are TGCGCCAGCGGGGATATGGGACAGGGGGCGGATGGCTACACCTTC.

This clonotype was seen more than once but under ten times. The gene calls are TRBV5-4 and TRBJ2-7; 8 bases match TRBD1. The V gene end was trimmed by 6 bases and the J gene end by 3 bases; junction bases not matched to a gene: 5. Germline V gene sequence: CDR1 SGHNT, CDR2 YYREEE (reference sequence). CDR3 length equals 13 residues. Here the CDR3 reads CASNKDRVYEQYF. The DNA for the CDR3 is TGTGCCAGCAATAAGGACAGGGTCTACGAGCAGTACTTC.

This clonotype was seen many times. The rearrangement uses TRBV7-9 and TRBJ2-5, with TRBD2 matching 11 bases. The CDR3 has 15 amino acids. Germline loops: CDR1 SEHNR, CDR2 FQNEAQ (reference sequence). J was trimmed by 4 bases and V by 5 bases; bases with no gene match: 6. The CDR3 spells CASSPLTSGTETQYF. The CDR3 DNA is TGTGCCAGCAGCCCGTTGACTAGCGGGACAGAGACCCAGTACTTC.

V is TRBV27 and J is TRBJ2-7; D is tentatively TRBD1 or TRBD2 (5 bases each). This CDR3 has 14 amino acids. CDR1 is MNHEY, CDR2 SMNVEV, per germline (reference sequence). Deletions cut 8 bases from V and 6 bases from J, with 20 bases between. The CDR3 bases are TGTGCCAGCGGACCCGGGACCCACCCCCTCGAGCAGTACTTC. As protein: CASGPGTHPLEQYF.

This clonotype was picked up many times. The J gene is TRBJ2-3, the V gene TRBV20-1, with D tentatively TRBD1 or TRBD2 (5 bases each). Between the trimmed V and J ends, which lost 7 bases and 4 bases, there was a span of 15 bases. Germline lookup yields CDR1 DFQATT and CDR2 SNEGSKA (reference sequence). This CDR3 has 13 amino acids. CDR3: CSGSGTLSDTQYF. For the CDR3, the DNA is TGCAGTGGTTCAGGGACGCTCTCAGATACGCAGTATTTT.

This clonotype has ten or more counts. The chain employs TRBV7-9 and TRBJ1-4; D ambiguous. Germline lookup yields CDR1 SEHNR and CDR2 FQNEAQ (reference sequence). The CDR3 consists of 13 residues. V was shortened by 5 bases and J by 8 bases, with 12 bases between the two germline ends. The CDR3 nucleotides are TGTGCCAGCAGCCACGAGTTGGAAGAAAAACTGTTTTTT. Residues: CASSHELEEKLFF.

The chain employs TRBV7-9 and TRBJ2-3; TRBD2 matches 9 bases. With V trimmed by 3 bases and J by 5 bases, 6 bases remained unmatched. CDR1 and CDR2 (germline): SEHNR, FQNEAQ (reference sequence). The CDR3 totals 15 residues. The CDR3, as DNA: TGTGCCAGCAGCTTTAGCGGGAGTGTTGGAGATACGCAGTATTTT. Translation gives CASSFSGSVGDTQYF.